This is a list of T cell receptor beta chains from one sample in a study of Ad26.COV2.S vaccination and SARS-CoV-2 variants. The table came from immunoSEQ multiplex PCR; TCRdb's copy has only in-frame clones and leaves some out. The sample has under 600,000 clones, about 88% seen once. This specimen was peripheral blood, taken in a trial of Ad26.COV2.S vaccine versus placebo. Source of these receptors: a person between 18 and 65 years old who received the Ad26.COV2.S COVID-19 vaccine or a placebo. CDR3s include the opening cysteine and the closing phenylalanine or tryptophan. The order of the fields is clone size, V gene, J gene, CDR3 length, D gene, CDR3 protein, CDR3 DNA. D genes are given only for firm matches. Rows give clone size only sometimes, using once, few, many, or a class for an expanded clone.

>once|TRBV7-9|TRBJ2-1|14|NA
CATRGAVRDNEQFF
TGTGCCACTCGCGGGGCGGTGCGGGACAATGAGCAGTTCTTC
>NA|TRBV2|TRBJ2-5|16|NA
CASSERLGRIQETQYF
TGTGCCAGCAGTGAAAGGCTTGGTCGGATCCAAGAGACCCAGTACTTC
>NA|TRBV15|TRBJ1-4|15|TRBD1
CATSRSGTGDEKLFF
TGTGCCACCAGCAGATCCGGGACAGGGGATGAAAAACTGTTTTTT
>once|TRBV11-2|TRBJ1-2|12|NA
CASSLAGYGYTF
TGTGCCAGCAGCTTAGCTGGCTATGGCTACACCTTC
>NA|TRBV27|TRBJ2-1|14|NA
CASSSWSSYNEQFF
TGTGCCAGCAGTTCTTGGAGCTCCTACAATGAGCAGTTCTTC
>NA|TRBV3-1/TRBV3-2|TRBJ2-1|14|NA
CASSQEGKRPEQFF
TGTGCCAGCAGCCAAGAAGGAAAGCGGCCCGAGCAGTTCTTC
>NA|TRBV18|TRBJ1-1|15|TRBD1
CASSQSTGGSAEAFF
TGTGCCAGCTCCCAGTCGACAGGGGGCTCCGCTGAAGCTTTCTTT
>NA|TRBV7-2|TRBJ2-3|15|NA
CASSFEGLGTDTQYF
TGTGCCAGCAGCTTTGAGGGGCTGGGCACAGATACGCAGTATTTT
>NA|TRBV9|TRBJ1-1|17|TRBD1
CASSVNPGTAGNTEAFF
TGTGCCAGCAGCGTGAACCCCGGGACAGCTGGGAACACTGAAGCTTTCTTT
>NA|TRBV30|TRBJ1-2|11|NA
CAWSVRGRYTF
TGTGCCTGGAGTGTACGGGGTCGCTACACCTTC
>NA|TRBV3-1/TRBV3-2|TRBJ1-1|14|NA
CASSQVGMNTEAFF
TGTGCCAGCAGCCAAGTGGGGATGAACACTGAAGCTTTCTTT
>NA|TRBV15|TRBJ2-3|16|NA
CATSRGSRGFADTQYF
TGTGCCACCAGCAGAGGCAGCAGGGGTTTCGCAGATACGCAGTATTTT
>NA|TRBV7-3|TRBJ2-3|13|NA
CASSLLTTGTQYF
TGTGCCAGCAGCTTATTGACCACTGGTACGCAGTATTTT
>NA|TRBV7-2|TRBJ1-1|15|NA
CASSRGARVNTEAFF
TGTGCCAGCAGCCGGGGGGCGCGGGTTAACACTGAAGCTTTCTTT
>once|TRBV7-2|TRBJ1-6|14|NA
CASSPQARNSPLHF
TGTGCCAGCAGCCCCCAGGCGAGGAATTCACCCCTCCACTTT